This entry is about one T cell receptor beta chain. No antigen is known for it. This sample is part of a study of shared clonotypes between healthy human individuals. General study results and limits: When naive CD4 clonotypes were compared across a handful of donors, around 5% were shared. A reduction in generation probabilities was seen for non-shared clonotypes relative to those shared by all four donors.

The V gene lost 4 bases and the J gene lost 0 bases, with 14 bases spanning the gap. CDR1 is SNHLY, CDR2 FYNNEI, per germline. The CDR3 is 16 amino acids. The assay was run at deep level. Every immunoSEQ plate was one replicate of a subset's evenly spread DNA. Using immunoSEQ multiplex PCR, the repertoire was profiled, and TCRdb retains in-frame clones only, with some absent. The sample yields roughly 1,500,000 clones, 97% to 99% seen once. This chain connects TRBV2 to TRBJ2-3, with D perhaps matching TRBD1 (5 bases). The clonotype originates from a man aged 30-40 years in good health. The sequenced sample was naive CD4+ T cells sorted from blood. The sample's subset: CD45RA+ positively selected. The CDR3 sequence is CASSGKGASSTDTQYF. DNA for the CDR3: TGTGCCAGCAGTGGTAAAGGGGCTTCTAGCACAGATACGCAGTATTTT.